Detailed here is one T cell receptor beta chain. The antigen is not known. The CDR3 is 11 amino acids. CDR1 is GTSNPN and CDR2 is SVGIG in the germline V gene (reference sequence). Trimming removed 0 bases at V and 5 bases at J, with 4 bases between. The data were produced by immunoSEQ multiplex PCR, yet TCRdb's version contains in-frame clones alone and is incomplete. The table lists about 150,000 clones, around 88% of them singletons. This record comes from a study of T cell responses to AZD1222 COVID-19 vaccine. Study observations and caveats: The reported proportion of spike-specific TCRs targeting unmutated variant regions was nearly half. The donor group comprised mostly white British people and more females; the analysis possibly underestimated clonal diversity.

V gene TRBV30 combines with J gene TRBJ2-5; D ambiguous. The receptor was derived from an adult in good health. The source material was peripheral blood, sampled on day 0 of MenACWY control vaccination. The CDR3 here is CAWSVSETQYF. The DNA for the CDR3 is TGTGCCTGGAGTGTATCTGAGACCCAGTACTTC.